A single TCR beta chain is shown here with its context. The sample belongs to a study of T cell changes during pregnancy in multiple sclerosis. This CDR3 is built from 14 residues. The J segment lost 2 bases and the V segment lost 5 bases, leaving 5 bases of the junction unmatched. The germline V gene encodes CDR1 MNHEY and CDR2 SMNVEV (reference sequence). Measured with immunoSEQ multiplex PCR; TCRdb has only the in-frame clones, and not every one. Of some 97,000 clones listed, around 93% are singletons. The sample in question was peripheral blood, obtained before pregnancy. The chain is built from TRBV27 and TRBJ1-2; TRBD1 matches at 7 bases. This receptor was taken from a female donor with multiple sclerosis, enrolled in a pregnancy study. The CDR3 region is CASSISTGNYGYTF. DNA of the CDR3: TGTGCCAGCAGTATCTCGACAGGGAACTATGGCTACACCTTC.